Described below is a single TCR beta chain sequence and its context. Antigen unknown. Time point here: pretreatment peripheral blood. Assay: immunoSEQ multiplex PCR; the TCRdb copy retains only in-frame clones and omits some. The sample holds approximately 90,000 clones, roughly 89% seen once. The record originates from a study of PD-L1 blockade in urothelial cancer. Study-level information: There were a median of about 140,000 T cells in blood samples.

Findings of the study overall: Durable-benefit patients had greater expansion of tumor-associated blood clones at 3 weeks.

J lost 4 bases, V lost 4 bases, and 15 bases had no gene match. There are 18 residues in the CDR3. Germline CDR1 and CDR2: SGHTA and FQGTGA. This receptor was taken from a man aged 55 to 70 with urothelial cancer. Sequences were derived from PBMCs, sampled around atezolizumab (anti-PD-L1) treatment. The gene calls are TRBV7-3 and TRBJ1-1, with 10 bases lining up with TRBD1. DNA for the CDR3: TGTGCCAGCAGCTACCCCGGGACAGGGGAACCCAAATTCACTGAAGCTTTCTTT. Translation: CASSYPGTGEPKFTEAFF.